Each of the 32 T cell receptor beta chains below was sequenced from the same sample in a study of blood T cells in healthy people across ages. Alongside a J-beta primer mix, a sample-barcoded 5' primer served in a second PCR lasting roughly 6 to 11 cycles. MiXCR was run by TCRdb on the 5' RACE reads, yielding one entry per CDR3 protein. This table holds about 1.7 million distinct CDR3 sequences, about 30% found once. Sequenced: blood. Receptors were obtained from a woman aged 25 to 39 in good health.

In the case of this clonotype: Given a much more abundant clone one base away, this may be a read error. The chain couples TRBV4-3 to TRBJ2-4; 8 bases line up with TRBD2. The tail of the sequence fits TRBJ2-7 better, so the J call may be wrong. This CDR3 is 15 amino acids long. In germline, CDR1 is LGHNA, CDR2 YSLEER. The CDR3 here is CAGSQETGGPYEQYF. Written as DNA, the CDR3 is TGCGCCGGCAGCCAAGAGACGGGAGGGCCTTACGAGCAGTACTTC.

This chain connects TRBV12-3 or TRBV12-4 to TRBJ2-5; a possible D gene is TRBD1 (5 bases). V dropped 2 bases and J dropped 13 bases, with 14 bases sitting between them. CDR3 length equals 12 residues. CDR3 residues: CASSLTDNELYF. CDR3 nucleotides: TGTGCCAGCAGTTTAACGGACAACGAGCTGTACTTC.

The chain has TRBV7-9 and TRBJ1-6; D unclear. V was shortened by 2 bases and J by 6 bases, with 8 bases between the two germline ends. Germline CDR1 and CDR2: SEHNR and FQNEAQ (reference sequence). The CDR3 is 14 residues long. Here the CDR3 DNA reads TGTGCCAGCAGCTTACGAATCAGTAATTCACCCCTCCACTTT. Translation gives CASSLRISNSPLHF.

The CDR3 DNA follows: TGTGCCTGGTCCGGGGGGATGGGGCAGTACTTC. It translates to CAWSGGMGQYF. V gene TRBV30 combines with J gene TRBJ2-7; 7 bases fit TRBD2. CDR1 is GTSNPN, CDR2 SVGIG, per germline (reference sequence). The CDR3 sequence is 11 residues long. J lost 9 bases, V lost 5 bases, and 7 bases had no gene match. The full variable domain, its missing parts supplied by reference TRBV30 and TRBJ2-7, is SQTIHQWPATLVQPVGSPLSLECTVEGTSNPNLYWYRQAAGRGLQLLFYSVGIGQISSEVPQNLSASRPQDRQFILSSKKLLLSDSGFYLCAWSGGMGQYFGPGTRLTVT.

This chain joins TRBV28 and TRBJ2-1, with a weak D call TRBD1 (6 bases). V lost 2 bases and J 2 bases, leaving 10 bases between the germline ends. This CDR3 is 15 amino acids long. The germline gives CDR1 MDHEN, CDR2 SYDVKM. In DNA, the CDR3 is TGTGCCAGCAGTTTAGACAGGATGGCCTACAATGAGCAGTTCTTC. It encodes CASSLDRMAYNEQFF.

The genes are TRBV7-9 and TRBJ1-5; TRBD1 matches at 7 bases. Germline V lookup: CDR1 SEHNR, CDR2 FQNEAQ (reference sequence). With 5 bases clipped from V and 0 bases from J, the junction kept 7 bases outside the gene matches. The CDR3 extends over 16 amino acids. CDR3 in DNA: TGTGCCAGCAGCCCGCAGGGGGTGGATAGCAATCAGCCCCAGCATTTT. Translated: CASSPQGVDSNQPQHF.

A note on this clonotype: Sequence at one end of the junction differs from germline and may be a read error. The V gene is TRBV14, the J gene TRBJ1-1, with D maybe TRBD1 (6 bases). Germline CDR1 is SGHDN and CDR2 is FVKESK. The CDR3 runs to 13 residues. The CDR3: CVSSKGQNTEAFF. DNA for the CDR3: TGTGTCAGCAGCAAGGGACAGAACACTGAAGCTTTCTTT.

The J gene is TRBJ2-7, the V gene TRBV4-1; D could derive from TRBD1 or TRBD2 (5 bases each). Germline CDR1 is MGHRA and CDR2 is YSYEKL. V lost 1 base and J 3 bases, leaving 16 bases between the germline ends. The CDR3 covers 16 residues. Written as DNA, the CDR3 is TGCGCCAGCAGCCAAGTGAGGGGTCCAAACATCTACGAGCAGTACTTC. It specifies CASSQVRGPNIYEQYF.

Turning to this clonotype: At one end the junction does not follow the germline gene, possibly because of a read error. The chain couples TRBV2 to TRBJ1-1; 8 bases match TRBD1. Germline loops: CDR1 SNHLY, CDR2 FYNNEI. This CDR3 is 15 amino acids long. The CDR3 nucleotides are TGTGCCGGCAGGTTCCGACAGGGGCAGAACACTGAAGCTTTCTTT. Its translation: CAGRFRQGQNTEAFF. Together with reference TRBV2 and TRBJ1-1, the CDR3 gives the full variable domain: EPEVTQTPSHQVTQMGQEVILRCVPISNHLYFYWYRQILGQKVEFLVSFYNNEISEKSEIFDDQFSVERPDGSNFTLKIRSTKLEDSAMYFCAGRFRQGQNTEAFFGQGTRLTVV.

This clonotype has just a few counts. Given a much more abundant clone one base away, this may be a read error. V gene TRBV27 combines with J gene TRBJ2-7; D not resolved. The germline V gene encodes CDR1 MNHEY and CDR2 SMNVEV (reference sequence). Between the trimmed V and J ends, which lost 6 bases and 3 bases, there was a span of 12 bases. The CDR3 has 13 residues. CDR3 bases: TGTGCCAGCAGCCGATCGTCAGGCTACGAGCAGTACTTC. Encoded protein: CASSRSSGYEQYF.

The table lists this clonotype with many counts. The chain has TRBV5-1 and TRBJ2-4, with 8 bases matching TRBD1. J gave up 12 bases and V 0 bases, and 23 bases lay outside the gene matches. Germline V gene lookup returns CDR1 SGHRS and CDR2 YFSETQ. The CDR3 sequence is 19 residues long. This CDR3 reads CASSLAIEQGTGRRWDQYF. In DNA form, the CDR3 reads TGCGCCAGCAGCTTGGCCATTGAGCAGGGGACAGGTCGTAGATGGGATCAGTACTTC. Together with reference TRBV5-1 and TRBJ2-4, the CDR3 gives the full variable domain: KAGVTQTPRYLIKTRGQQVTLSCSPISGHRSVSWYQQTPGQGLQFLFEYFSETQRNKGNFPGRFSGRQFSNSRSEMNVSTLELGDSALYLCASSLAIEQGTGRRWDQYFGAGTRLSVL.

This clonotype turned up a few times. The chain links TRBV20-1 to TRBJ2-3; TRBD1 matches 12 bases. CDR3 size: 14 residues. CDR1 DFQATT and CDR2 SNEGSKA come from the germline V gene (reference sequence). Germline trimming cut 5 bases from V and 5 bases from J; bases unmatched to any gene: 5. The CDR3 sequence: CSAPGTGGRDTQYF. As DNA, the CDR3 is TGCAGTGCTCCCGGGACAGGGGGCCGAGATACGCAGTATTTT.

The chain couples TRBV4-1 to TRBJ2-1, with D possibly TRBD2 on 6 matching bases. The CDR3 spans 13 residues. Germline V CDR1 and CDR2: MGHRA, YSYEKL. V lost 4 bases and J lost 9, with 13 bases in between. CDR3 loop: CASSLAAFGEQFF. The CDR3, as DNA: TGCGCCAGCAGCCTAGCGGCTTTCGGTGAGCAGTTCTTC.

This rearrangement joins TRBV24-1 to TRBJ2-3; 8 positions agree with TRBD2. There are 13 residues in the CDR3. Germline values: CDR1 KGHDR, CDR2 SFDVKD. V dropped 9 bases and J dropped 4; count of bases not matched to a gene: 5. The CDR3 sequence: CATGPAGADTQYF. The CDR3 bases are TGTGCCACCGGTCCAGCGGGGGCAGATACGCAGTATTTT.

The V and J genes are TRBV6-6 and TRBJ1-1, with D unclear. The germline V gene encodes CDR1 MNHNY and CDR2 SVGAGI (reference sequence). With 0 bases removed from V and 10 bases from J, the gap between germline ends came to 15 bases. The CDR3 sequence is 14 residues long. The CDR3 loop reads CASSYSKMAYGAFF. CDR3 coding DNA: TGTGCCAGCAGTTACTCGAAAATGGCCTACGGAGCTTTCTTT.

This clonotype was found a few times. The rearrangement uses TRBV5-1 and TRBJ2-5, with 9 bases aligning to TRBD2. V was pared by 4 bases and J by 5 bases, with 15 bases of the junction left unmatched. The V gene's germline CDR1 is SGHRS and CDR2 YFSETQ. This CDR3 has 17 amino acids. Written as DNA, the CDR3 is TGCGCCAGCAGCCCGGCAGTAGCGGGAGACGGGTTTGAGACCCAGTACTTC. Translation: CASSPAVAGDGFETQYF.

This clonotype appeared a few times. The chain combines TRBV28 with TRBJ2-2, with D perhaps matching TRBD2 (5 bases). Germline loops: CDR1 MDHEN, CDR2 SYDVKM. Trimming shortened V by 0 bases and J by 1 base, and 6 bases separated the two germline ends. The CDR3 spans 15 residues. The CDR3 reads CASSLWGVNTGELFF. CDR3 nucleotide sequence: TGTGCCAGCAGTTTATGGGGAGTGAACACCGGGGAGCTGTTTTTT.

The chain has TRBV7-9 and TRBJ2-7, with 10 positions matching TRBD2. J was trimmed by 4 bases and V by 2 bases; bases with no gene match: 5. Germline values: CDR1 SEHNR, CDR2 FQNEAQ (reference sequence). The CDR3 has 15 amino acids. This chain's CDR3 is CASSLKRGGTYEQYF. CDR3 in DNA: TGTGCCAGCAGCTTAAAGCGGGGGGGTACGTACGAGCAGTACTTC.

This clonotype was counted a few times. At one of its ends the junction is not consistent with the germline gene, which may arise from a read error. The CDR3 is CGSSLGIGVGRDYGYTF. The CDR3 region has the DNA TGTGGCAGCAGCTTAGGTATCGGTGTAGGGCGGGACTATGGCTACACCTTC. This chain uses TRBV11-2 with TRBJ1-2; unclear D gene. This CDR3 spans 17 amino acids. Germline values: CDR1 SGHAT, CDR2 FQNNGV.

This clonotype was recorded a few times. The CDR3 loop reads CASSLDSGENEQFF. CDR3 nucleotides: TGCGCCAGCAGCTTGGATAGCGGGGAAAATGAGCAGTTCTTC. V is TRBV5-1 and J is TRBJ2-1; TRBD2 aligns across 8 bases. This CDR3 comprises 14 residues. J was trimmed by 7 bases and V by 0 bases; bases with no gene match: 3. The V gene's germline CDR1 is SGHRS and CDR2 YFSETQ.

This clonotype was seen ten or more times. CDR3 in DNA: TGTGCCAGCAGCCAACCCGGCTTAGCGGCTTTCAATGAGCAGTTCTTC. It specifies CASSQPGLAAFNEQFF. The chain carries TRBV14 and TRBJ2-1, with a tentative D call TRBD2 (6 bases). CDR3 length equals 16 residues. The V end lost 2 bases, the J end lost 6 bases, and 17 bases lay between the germline ends. Germline V CDR1 and CDR2: SGHDN, FVKESK.

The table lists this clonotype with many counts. CDR3 amino acids: CSASSSGRVYEQYF. The CDR3 DNA reads as TGCAGTGCTAGCTCTAGCGGGAGAGTCTACGAGCAGTACTTC. J is TRBJ2-7 and V is TRBV20-1; 10 positions agree with TRBD2. CDR3 size: 14 residues. Germline V lookup: CDR1 DFQATT, CDR2 SNEGSKA (reference sequence). Trimming took 3 bases from V and 3 from J; bases not matched to a gene: 5.

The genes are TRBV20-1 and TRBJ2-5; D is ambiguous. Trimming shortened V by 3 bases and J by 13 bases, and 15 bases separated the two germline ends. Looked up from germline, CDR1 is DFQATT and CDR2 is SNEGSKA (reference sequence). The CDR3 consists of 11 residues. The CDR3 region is CSASQVDERYF. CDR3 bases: TGCAGTGCTAGCCAAGTCGACGAGCGGTACTTC.

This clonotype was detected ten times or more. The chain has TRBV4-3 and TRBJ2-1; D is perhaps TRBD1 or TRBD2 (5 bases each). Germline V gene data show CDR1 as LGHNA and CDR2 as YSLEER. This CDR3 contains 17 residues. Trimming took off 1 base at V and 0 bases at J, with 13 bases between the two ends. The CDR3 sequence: CASSQGSGRSSYNEQFF. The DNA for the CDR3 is TGCGCCAGCAGCCAAGGGTCAGGGAGAAGCTCCTACAATGAGCAGTTCTTC.

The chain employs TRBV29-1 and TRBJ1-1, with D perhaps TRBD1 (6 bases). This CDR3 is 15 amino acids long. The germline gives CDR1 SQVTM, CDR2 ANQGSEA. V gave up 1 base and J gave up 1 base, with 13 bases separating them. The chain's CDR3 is CSVEGVQGRNTEAFF. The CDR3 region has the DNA TGCAGCGTTGAAGGGGTACAGGGTCGGAACACTGAAGCTTTCTTT.

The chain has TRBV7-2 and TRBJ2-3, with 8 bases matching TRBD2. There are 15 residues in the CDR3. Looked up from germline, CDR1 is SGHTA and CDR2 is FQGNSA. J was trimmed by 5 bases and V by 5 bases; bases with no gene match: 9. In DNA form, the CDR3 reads TGTGCCAGCAGCCCCGGGGGGGCCGCTGGAGATACGCAGTATTTT. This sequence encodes CASSPGGAAGDTQYF.

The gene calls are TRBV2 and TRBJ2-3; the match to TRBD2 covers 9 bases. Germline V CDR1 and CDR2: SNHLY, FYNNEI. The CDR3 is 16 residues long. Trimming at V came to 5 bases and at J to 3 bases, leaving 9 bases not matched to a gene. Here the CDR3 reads CASSRPKRGATDTQYF. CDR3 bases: TGTGCCAGCAGTCGGCCTAAGCGGGGGGCAACAGATACGCAGTATTTT.

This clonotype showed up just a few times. CDR3 amino acids: CASSPRTGWETQYF. DNA for the CDR3: TGTGCCAGCTCACCAAGGACGGGGTGGGAGACCCAGTACTTC. The chain has TRBV18 and TRBJ2-5, with D possibly being TRBD2 (5 bases). Germline assignment: CDR1 KGHSH and CDR2 LQKENI. The CDR3 is 14 amino acids. Deletions cut 2 bases from V and 5 bases from J, with 12 bases between.

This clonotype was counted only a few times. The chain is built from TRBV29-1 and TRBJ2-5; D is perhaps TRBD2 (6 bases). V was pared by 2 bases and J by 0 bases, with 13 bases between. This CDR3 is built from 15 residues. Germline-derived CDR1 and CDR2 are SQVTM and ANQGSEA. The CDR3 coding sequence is TGCAGCGTTGAAAATTGGGTAGCGGACCAAGAGACCCAGTACTTC. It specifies CSVENWVADQETQYF. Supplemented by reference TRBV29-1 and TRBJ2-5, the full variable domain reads SAVISQKPSRDICQRGTSLTIQCQVDSQVTMMFWYRQQPGQSLTLIATANQGSEATYESGFVIDKFPISRPNLTFSTLTVSNMSPEDSSIYLCSVENWVADQETQYFGPGTRLLVL.

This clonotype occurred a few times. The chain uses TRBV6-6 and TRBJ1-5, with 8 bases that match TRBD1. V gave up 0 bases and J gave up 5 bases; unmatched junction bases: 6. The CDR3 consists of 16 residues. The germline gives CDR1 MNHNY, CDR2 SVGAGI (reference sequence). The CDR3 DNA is TGTGCCAGCAGTTACTCTATCCCAGGGGGCTATCAGCCCCAGCATTTT. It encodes CASSYSIPGGYQPQHF.

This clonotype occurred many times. CDR3 sequence (DNA): TGCGCCAGCAGCCAAGATTGGCGGGGCACAGATACGCAGTATTTT. Residues: CASSQDWRGTDTQYF. V usage is TRBV4-1 and J usage is TRBJ2-3; tentatively, D is TRBD2 (5 bases). Germline loops: CDR1 MGHRA, CDR2 YSYEKL. The CDR3 extends over 15 amino acids. V was trimmed by 0 bases and J by 1 base, leaving 8 bases between them.

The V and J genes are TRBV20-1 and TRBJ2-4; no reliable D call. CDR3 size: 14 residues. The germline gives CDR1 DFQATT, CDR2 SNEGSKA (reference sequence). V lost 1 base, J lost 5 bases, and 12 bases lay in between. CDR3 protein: CSARVTYSENIQYF. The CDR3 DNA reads TGCAGTGCTAGAGTTACATACTCCGAAAACATTCAGTACTTC.